This entry lists 2 T cell receptor beta chains sequenced from one sample in a study of blood T cell repertoires in COVID-19. Measured with immunoSEQ multiplex PCR; TCRdb has only the in-frame clones, and not every one. Of 250,000 to 300,000 clones in the sample, 80% to 90% were seen once. Sequencing was done on a sample of peripheral blood. Receptors were obtained from a woman aged 70 to 79 with acute or convalescent COVID-19.

The genes are TRBV5-1 and TRBJ2-7; possible D gene TRBD2, 6 bases. The V end lost 2 bases, the J end lost 7 bases, and 25 bases lay between the germline ends. This CDR3 spans 17 amino acids. Germline CDR1 reads SGHRS; CDR2 reads YFSETQ. The CDR3 spells CASSFDGLIAGPAEQYF. The CDR3 DNA sequence: TGCGCCAGCAGCTTTGATGGACTGATTGCGGGGCCGGCGGAGCAGTACTTC.

The CDR3 sequence is CASSLTPNYGYTF. CDR3 in DNA: TGTGCCAGCAGTTTGACACCGAACTATGGCTACACCTTC. The V gene is TRBV2, the J gene TRBJ1-2; D unresolved. This CDR3 comprises 13 residues. CDR1 and CDR2 from the germline V gene are SNHLY and FYNNEI. V dropped 5 bases and J dropped 2 bases, with 9 bases sitting between them.